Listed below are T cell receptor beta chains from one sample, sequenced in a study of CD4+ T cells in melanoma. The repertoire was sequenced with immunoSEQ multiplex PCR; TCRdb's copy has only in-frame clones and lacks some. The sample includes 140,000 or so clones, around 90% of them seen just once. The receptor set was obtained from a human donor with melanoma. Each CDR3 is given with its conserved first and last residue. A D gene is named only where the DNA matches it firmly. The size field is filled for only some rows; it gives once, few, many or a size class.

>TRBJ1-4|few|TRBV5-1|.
CASSRQGPSLGSTNEKLFF
TGCGCCAGCAGTCGGCAGGGGCCATCTTTGGGCTCAACTAATGAAAAACTGTTTTTT
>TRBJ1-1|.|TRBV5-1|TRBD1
CASSSGQGLNTEAFF
TGCGCCAGCAGCTCCGGACAGGGGTTGAACACTGAAGCTTTCTTT
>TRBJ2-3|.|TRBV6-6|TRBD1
CASSRPGTGLDTQYF
TGTGCCAGCAGTCGCCCAGGGACAGGGTTGGATACGCAGTATTTT
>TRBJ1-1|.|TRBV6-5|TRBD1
CASRPGQVMNTEAFF
TGTGCCAGCAGGCCGGGACAGGTCATGAACACTGAAGCTTTCTTT
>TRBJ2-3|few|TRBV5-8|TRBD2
CASSLALLAGITDTQYF
TGTGCCAGCAGCTTGGCCCTTCTAGCGGGGATCACAGATACGCAGTATTTT
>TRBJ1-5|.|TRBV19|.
CASSSRDGYNQPQHF
TGTGCCAGTAGTTCCCGGGACGGATACAATCAGCCCCAGCATTTT
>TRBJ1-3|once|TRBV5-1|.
CASSLGLGQPNSGNTIYF
TGCGCCAGCAGCTTGGGTCTCGGACAGCCAAACTCTGGAAACACCATATATTTT
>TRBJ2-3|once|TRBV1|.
CTSSTRKEGTQYF
TGCACCAGCAGCACCCGGAAGGAGGGGACGCAGTATTTT
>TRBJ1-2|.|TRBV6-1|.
CASNRDLRDGYTF
TGTGCCAGCAACAGGGATTTACGCGATGGCTACACCTTC
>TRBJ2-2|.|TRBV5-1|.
CASSLSSGNTGELFF
TGCGCCAGCAGCTTGTCTTCGGGGAACACCGGGGAGCTGTTTTTT
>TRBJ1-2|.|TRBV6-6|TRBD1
CASSYATGGLDGYTF
TGTGCCAGCAGTTACGCGACAGGGGGATTGGATGGCTACACCTTC
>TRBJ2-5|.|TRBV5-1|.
CASSLGLGQETQYF
TGCGCCAGCAGCTTGGGGCTGGGGCAAGAGACCCAGTACTTC
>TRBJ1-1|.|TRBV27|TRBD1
CASRRDRSRGWNTEAFF
TGTGCCAGCAGGCGGGACAGGTCCAGGGGGTGGAACACTGAAGCTTTCTTT
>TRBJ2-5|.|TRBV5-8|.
CASNRGPETQYF
TGTGCCAGCAACCGTGGCCCGGAGACCCAGTACTTC
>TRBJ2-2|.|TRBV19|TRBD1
CASTRRGTGGTNTGELFF
TGTGCCAGTACCCGGCGGGGTACAGGGGGTACGAACACCGGGGAGCTGTTTTTT
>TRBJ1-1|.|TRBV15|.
CATSSDGRPNTEAFF
TGTGCCACCAGCAGCGACGGACGCCCGAACACTGAAGCTTTCTTT
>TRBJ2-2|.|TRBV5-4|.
CASSLADGELFF
TGTGCCAGCAGCTTGGCCGACGGGGAGCTGTTTTTT
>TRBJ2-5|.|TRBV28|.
CASSLGGMRETQYF
TGTGCCAGCAGTTTAGGGGGAATGAGGGAGACCCAGTACTTC
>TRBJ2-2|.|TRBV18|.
CASSPTDSGTGELFF
TGTGCCAGCTCACCGACAGATAGTGGCACCGGGGAGCTGTTTTTT
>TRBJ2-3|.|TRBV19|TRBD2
CASKKGAGGLLPDTQYF
TGTGCCAGTAAGAAGGGAGCGGGGGGGCTGTTACCAGATACGCAGTATTTT
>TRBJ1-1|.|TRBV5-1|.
CASSLEAPLGSTEAFF
TGCGCCAGCAGCTTGGAGGCCCCCTTAGGAAGCACTGAAGCTTTCTTT
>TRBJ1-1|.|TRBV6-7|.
CASSYARGQLNTEAFF
TGTGCCAGCAGTTACGCTCGAGGTCAGCTGAACACTGAAGCTTTCTTT
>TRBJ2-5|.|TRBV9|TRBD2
CASSVEAGELGETQYF
TGTGCCAGCAGCGTTGAGGCGGGGGAACTAGGAGAGACCCAGTACTTC
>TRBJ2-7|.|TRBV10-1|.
CASSRPSRDPSYEQYF
TGCGCCAGCAGCCGGCCCTCAAGGGACCCCTCCTACGAGCAGTACTTC
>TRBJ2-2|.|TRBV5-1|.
CASGTGSGPNTGELFF
TGCGCCAGCGGGACGGGTTCAGGCCCGAACACCGGGGAGCTGTTTTTT
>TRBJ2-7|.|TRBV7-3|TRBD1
CASSPQKTGTAEQYF
TGTGCCAGCAGCCCGCAAAAGACAGGGACAGCAGAGCAGTACTTC
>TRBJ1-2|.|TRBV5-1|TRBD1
CASGPDRPNYGYTF
TGCGCCAGCGGGCCGGACAGGCCCAACTATGGCTACACCTTC
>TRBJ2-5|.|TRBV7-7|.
CASSTGFQETQYF
TGTGCCAGCAGCACAGGGTTTCAAGAGACCCAGTACTTC
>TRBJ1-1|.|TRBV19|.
CASRQRVNTEAFF
TGTGCCAGTCGACAGAGAGTGAACACTGAAGCTTTCTTT
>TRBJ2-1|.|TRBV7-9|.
CASSRSTSYNEQFF
TGTGCCAGCAGCCGCTCAACTAGTTACAATGAGCAGTTCTTC
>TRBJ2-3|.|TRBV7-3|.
CASSHPDDYTDTQYF
TGTGCCAGCAGCCACCCGGACGACTACACAGATACGCAGTATTTT
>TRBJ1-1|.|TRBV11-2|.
CASSLALGGLEAFF
TGTGCCAGCAGCTTAGCGTTAGGGGGGCTTGAAGCTTTCTTT
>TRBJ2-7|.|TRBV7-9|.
CASSREGYEQYF
TGTGCCAGCAGTAGAGAGGGGTACGAGCAGTACTTC
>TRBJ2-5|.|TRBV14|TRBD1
CASSPQGARAQTQYF
TGTGCCAGCAGCCCTCAGGGGGCGCGAGCTCAGACCCAGTACTTC
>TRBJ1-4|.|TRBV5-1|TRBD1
CASSFGTGDRDEKLFF
TGCGCCAGCAGCTTCGGGACAGGGGATCGGGACGAAAAACTGTTTTTT
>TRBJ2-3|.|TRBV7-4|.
CASYRELGGTDTQYF
TGTGCCAGCTATAGGGAGTTAGGTGGCACAGATACGCAGTATTTT
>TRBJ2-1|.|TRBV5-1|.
CASSPLGVSSYNEQFF
TGCGCCAGCAGTCCGCTCGGGGTTAGCTCCTACAATGAGCAGTTCTTC
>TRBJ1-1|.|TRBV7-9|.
CASSSGASMNTEAFF
TGTGCCAGCAGCTCCGGCGCCAGCATGAACACTGAAGCTTTCTTT
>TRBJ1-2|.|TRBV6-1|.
CASREIQGYGYTF
TGTGCCAGCAGGGAGATACAGGGTTATGGCTACACCTTC
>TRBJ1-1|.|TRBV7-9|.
CASRVQSDTELAFF
TGTGCCAGCAGGGTGCAATCGGACACGGAGCTAGCTTTCTTT
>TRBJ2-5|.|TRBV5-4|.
CASSLDQETQYF
TGTGCCAGCAGCTTGGACCAAGAGACCCAGTACTTC